This T cell receptor beta chain was sequenced during a study of tumor and adjacent non-tumor tissue in lung cancer. This CDR3 is 15 amino acids long. The library came from three nested PCR rounds adapted from ARM-PCR protocols. TCRdb independently ran MiXCR on the multiplex PCR reads; one entry per CDR3 protein. This sample yields 60,000 to 70,000 distinct CDR3 sequences, of which more than 65% are seen a single time; roughly 45% belongs to the top ten. RNA was extracted from bulk tissue without any cell sorting. Distant lung tissue was collected more than 3 cm away from the tumor edge. The chain has TRBV12-3 or TRBV12-4 and TRBJ2-5, with D perhaps matching TRBD1 (6 bases). The source of this sequence is a man aged 55-75 years with non-small cell lung cancer. Sequencing input: distant non-tumor lung tissue. The CDR3 loop is CISIHGQHWGETQYF. The CDR3 region has the DNA TGTATCAGCATCCACGGACAGCATTGGGGAGAGACCCAGTACTTC.